This T cell receptor beta chain was retrieved from a study of blood T cell repertoires in COVID-19. Study information: Acute and convalescent COVID-19 specimens originated in the United States, Italy and Spain. From T cells, B-cell-depleted T cells, or PBMCs came the material, which was cDNA or gDNA.

Under the authors' procedure: Estimates of nucleated cell counts were drawn from the amplification of reference gene primers. Using immunoSEQ multiplex PCR, the repertoire was profiled, and TCRdb retains in-frame clones only, with some absent. V and J calls and clone size come straight from that table; D and trimming were deduced from the DNA. The repertoire consists of approximately 89,000 clones, with around 72% occurring once and the leading ten covering 24%. The CDR3 covers 14 residues. The V gene end was trimmed by 4 bases and the J gene end by 2 bases; junction bases not matched to a gene: 5. Per germline, CDR1 MNHEY and CDR2 SMNVEV (reference sequence).

The specimen was peripheral blood. This receptor was obtained from a man aged 65 to 79 with acute or convalescent COVID-19. The rearrangement links TRBV27 to TRBJ2-7, with 7 bases fitting TRBD1. The CDR3 DNA is TGTGCCAGCAGTTCCTTAGGGGGCCCCTACGAGCAGTACTTC. This translates into CASSSLGGPYEQYF.